Listed below are T cell receptor beta chains from one sample, sequenced in a study of shared clonotypes between healthy human individuals. Repertoires were generated with immunoSEQ multiplex PCR, while TCRdb's copy carries only in-frame clones and drops some. Of about 2.4 million clones in the sample, roughly 93% were seen once. The sample comprised naive CD4+ T cells from PBMCs. These receptors all stem from a man between 18 and 35 years old in good health. Some clones in this sample may be carry-over from other donors' samples. CDR3s include the opening cysteine and the closing phenylalanine or tryptophan. Fields, in order: J gene, clone size, D gene, V gene, CDR3 protein, CDR3 DNA. The D gene is left open where the match is weak. Size is stated for part of the rows, as once, few or many counts, or as a class when the clone is expanded.

j_gene: TRBJ2-3
abundance: NA
d_gene: TRBD2
v_gene: TRBV5-4
CDR3aa: CASSLGVLAGGPTDTQYF
CDR3nt: TGTGCCAGCAGCTTGGGGGTACTAGCGGGAGGGCCCACAGATACGCAGTATTTT

j_gene: TRBJ2-7
abundance: NA
d_gene: NA
v_gene: TRBV7-2
CDR3aa: CASSPHRELDF
CDR3nt: TGTGCCAGCAGCCCACATCGAGAGCTAGACTTC

j_gene: TRBJ2-5
abundance: NA
d_gene: TRBD2
v_gene: TRBV29-1
CDR3aa: CSAGGRARETQYF
CDR3nt: TGCAGCGCGGGAGGGAGGGCCAGGGAGACCCAGTACTTC

j_gene: TRBJ2-2
abundance: NA
d_gene: NA
v_gene: TRBV5-1
CDR3aa: CASKSYVVGELFF
CDR3nt: TGCGCCAGCAAGTCTTACGTCGTTGGGGAGCTGTTTTTT

j_gene: TRBJ2-3
abundance: NA
d_gene: TRBD2
v_gene: TRBV18
CDR3aa: CASSHAAGAGNTDTQYF
CDR3nt: TGTGCCAGCTCACACGCCGCGGGAGCGGGTAACACAGATACGCAGTATTTT

j_gene: TRBJ2-2
abundance: NA
d_gene: TRBD1
v_gene: TRBV7-2
CDR3aa: CASSLERGQGRTGELFF
CDR3nt: TGTGCCAGCAGCTTAGAGCGGGGACAGGGGCGCACCGGGGAGCTGTTTTTT

j_gene: TRBJ2-3
abundance: once
d_gene: NA
v_gene: TRBV5-1
CDR3aa: CASSLMSGRWADTQYF
CDR3nt: TGCGCCAGCAGCTTGATGTCGGGACGGTGGGCAGATACGCAGTATTTT

j_gene: TRBJ1-4
abundance: NA
d_gene: NA
v_gene: TRBV29-1
CDR3aa: CSARADNEKLFF
CDR3nt: TGCAGCGCGCGGGCCGATAATGAAAAACTGTTTTTT

j_gene: TRBJ1-2
abundance: NA
d_gene: TRBD1
v_gene: TRBV5-1
CDR3aa: CASSTGTGYGYTF
CDR3nt: TGCGCCAGCAGCACCGGGACAGGGTATGGCTACACCTTC

j_gene: TRBJ2-2
abundance: NA
d_gene: NA
v_gene: TRBV2
CDR3aa: CASSGGQLATGELFF
CDR3nt: TGTGCCAGCAGCGGGGGACAGTTGGCTACCGGGGAGCTGTTTTTT

j_gene: TRBJ2-2
abundance: NA
d_gene: TRBD2
v_gene: TRBV18
CDR3aa: CASSLREGANTGELFF
CDR3nt: TGTGCCAGCTCTCTTCGGGAGGGCGCGAACACCGGGGAGCTGTTTTTT

j_gene: TRBJ2-1
abundance: NA
d_gene: TRBD2
v_gene: TRBV30
CDR3aa: CAWRGGGTSGRTSSYNEQFF
CDR3nt: TGTGCCTGGCGGGGGGGAGGGACTAGCGGGAGGACGAGCTCCTACAATGAGCAGTTCTTC

j_gene: TRBJ2-1
abundance: NA
d_gene: NA
v_gene: TRBV2
CDR3aa: CARFKDSYNEQFF
CDR3nt: TGTGCCAGATTTAAAGACAGTTACAATGAGCAGTTCTTC

j_gene: TRBJ1-2
abundance: NA
d_gene: TRBD1
v_gene: TRBV4-1
CDR3aa: CASSRLPWDSQINYGYTF
CDR3nt: TGCGCCAGCAGCCGGCTCCCGTGGGACAGCCAAATAAACTATGGCTACACCTTC

j_gene: TRBJ1-1
abundance: few
d_gene: NA
v_gene: TRBV5-1
CDR3aa: CASSLDKNTEAFF
CDR3nt: TGCGCCAGCAGCTTGGACAAGAACACTGAAGCTTTCTTT

j_gene: TRBJ2-2
abundance: NA
d_gene: TRBD2
v_gene: TRBV5-6
CDR3aa: CASSSHLAGATGELFF
CDR3nt: TGTGCCAGCAGCTCTCACCTAGCGGGAGCCACCGGGGAGCTGTTTTTT

j_gene: TRBJ2-7
abundance: once
d_gene: NA
v_gene: TRBV28
CDR3aa: CASSPGTRGSYEQYF
CDR3nt: TGTGCCAGCAGTCCCGGGACAAGGGGCTCTTACGAGCAGTACTTC

j_gene: TRBJ2-2
abundance: NA
d_gene: TRBD2
v_gene: TRBV28
CDR3aa: CASSPGGAPNTGELFF
CDR3nt: TGTGCCAGCAGCCCCGGGGGGGCCCCTAACACCGGGGAGCTGTTTTTT

j_gene: TRBJ1-1
abundance: NA
d_gene: NA
v_gene: TRBV5-4
CDR3aa: CASSVDPGSEAFF
CDR3nt: TGTGCCAGCAGCGTCGACCCGGGTTCCGAAGCTTTCTTT

j_gene: TRBJ1-4
abundance: NA
d_gene: NA
v_gene: TRBV5-1
CDR3aa: CASSLYEGKLFF
CDR3nt: TGCGCCAGCAGCTTGTACGAGGGAAAACTGTTTTTT

j_gene: TRBJ1-1
abundance: NA
d_gene: TRBD1
v_gene: TRBV7-3
CDR3aa: CASSHGTGKSTEAFF
CDR3nt: TGTGCCAGCAGCCACGGGACAGGGAAGAGCACTGAAGCTTTCTTT

j_gene: TRBJ2-1
abundance: NA
d_gene: NA
v_gene: TRBV5-1
CDR3aa: CASSLQGGSMTEQFF
CDR3nt: TGCGCCAGCAGCTTGCAAGGTGGGAGTATGACTGAGCAGTTCTTC

j_gene: TRBJ2-3
abundance: NA
d_gene: TRBD2
v_gene: TRBV6-5
CDR3aa: CASLAGDSSTDTQYF
CDR3nt: TGTGCCAGCCTGGCGGGGGACTCTAGCACAGATACGCAGTATTTT

j_gene: TRBJ2-2
abundance: NA
d_gene: NA
v_gene: TRBV7-8
CDR3aa: CASSLVRGANTGELFF
CDR3nt: TGTGCCAGCAGCTTAGTCAGGGGGGCGAACACCGGGGAGCTGTTTTTT

j_gene: TRBJ1-1
abundance: NA
d_gene: NA
v_gene: TRBV18
CDR3aa: CASSLQTNTEAFF
CDR3nt: TGTGCCAGCTCACTACAGACCAACACTGAAGCTTTCTTT

j_gene: TRBJ2-4
abundance: NA
d_gene: TRBD1
v_gene: TRBV30
CDR3aa: CAWSPQGVGNIQYF
CDR3nt: TGTGCCTGGAGTCCGCAGGGGGTAGGGAACATTCAGTACTTC

j_gene: TRBJ2-5
abundance: NA
d_gene: NA
v_gene: TRBV10-3
CDR3aa: CAIGRDSQETQYF
CDR3nt: TGTGCCATCGGGAGGGACAGCCAAGAGACCCAGTACTTC

j_gene: TRBJ1-5
abundance: NA
d_gene: NA
v_gene: TRBV19
CDR3aa: CASSLQGPQPQHF
CDR3nt: TGTGCCAGTAGCTTACAAGGGCCCCAGCCCCAGCATTTT

j_gene: TRBJ1-4
abundance: few
d_gene: NA
v_gene: TRBV5-1
CDR3aa: CASSSARGGEKLFF
CDR3nt: TGCGCCAGCAGCTCCGCAAGGGGCGGTGAAAAACTGTTTTTT

j_gene: TRBJ2-7
abundance: NA
d_gene: TRBD1
v_gene: TRBV28
CDR3aa: CASSSSTGVDTYEQYF
CDR3nt: TGTGCCAGCAGTTCCTCGACAGGGGTTGATACCTACGAGCAGTACTTC

j_gene: TRBJ2-7
abundance: NA
d_gene: TRBD1
v_gene: TRBV29-1
CDR3aa: CSVTGTGIYEQYF
CDR3nt: TGCAGCGTTACCGGGACAGGGATCTACGAGCAGTACTTC

j_gene: TRBJ2-7
abundance: NA
d_gene: TRBD2
v_gene: TRBV6-5
CDR3aa: CASSRLAGGSYEQYF
CDR3nt: TGTGCCAGCAGCCGCCTAGCGGGAGGGTCCTACGAGCAGTACTTC

j_gene: TRBJ1-4
abundance: NA
d_gene: NA
v_gene: TRBV2
CDR3aa: CASSVRRNSATNEKLFF
CDR3nt: TGTGCCAGCAGTGTCCGGCGGAATTCTGCAACTAATGAAAAACTGTTTTTT

j_gene: TRBJ1-1
abundance: NA
d_gene: NA
v_gene: TRBV5-1
CDR3aa: CASSLGGRSGAFF
CDR3nt: TGCGCCAGCAGCTTGGGAGGGAGGAGTGGAGCTTTCTTT

j_gene: TRBJ2-5
abundance: few
d_gene: NA
v_gene: TRBV10-3
CDR3aa: CAISESLETQYF
CDR3nt: TGTGCCATCAGTGAGTCGTTGGAGACCCAGTACTTC

j_gene: TRBJ1-1
abundance: once
d_gene: NA
v_gene: TRBV27
CDR3aa: CASSLFGGRNTEAFF
CDR3nt: TGTGCCAGCAGTTTATTTGGGGGCCGGAACACTGAAGCTTTCTTT

j_gene: TRBJ2-1
abundance: NA
d_gene: TRBD1
v_gene: TRBV5-4
CDR3aa: CASSLATDRGPGGQFF
CDR3nt: TGTGCCAGCAGCTTGGCCACTGACAGGGGGCCCGGCGGGCAGTTCTTC

j_gene: TRBJ1-1
abundance: NA
d_gene: NA
v_gene: TRBV6-6
CDR3aa: CASSYDRTEAFF
CDR3nt: TGTGCCAGCAGTTACGACCGCACTGAAGCTTTCTTT

j_gene: TRBJ1-1
abundance: NA
d_gene: NA
v_gene: TRBV7-8
CDR3aa: CASSGGGLGTEAFF
CDR3nt: TGTGCCAGCAGTGGGGGTGGTTTGGGCACTGAAGCTTTCTTT

j_gene: TRBJ2-1
abundance: NA
d_gene: TRBD1
v_gene: TRBV5-1
CDR3aa: CASSLSPGQGYNEQFF
CDR3nt: TGCGCCAGCAGCTTATCACCGGGACAGGGGTACAATGAGCAGTTCTTC

j_gene: TRBJ2-1
abundance: NA
d_gene: NA
v_gene: TRBV5-8
CDR3aa: CASSSGTSYGFEQFF
CDR3nt: TGTGCCAGCAGCTCGGGGACCAGCTACGGGTTTGAGCAGTTCTTC

j_gene: TRBJ1-2
abundance: NA
d_gene: NA
v_gene: TRBV11-2
CDR3aa: CASRQDLYGYTF
CDR3nt: TGTGCCAGCAGGCAGGACCTCTATGGCTACACCTTC

j_gene: TRBJ1-5
abundance: NA
d_gene: NA
v_gene: TRBV27
CDR3aa: CASSLRPLTGRLSNQPQHF
CDR3nt: TGTGCCAGCAGTTTAAGGCCCCTGACAGGTAGACTTAGCAATCAGCCCCAGCATTTT

j_gene: TRBJ2-3
abundance: NA
d_gene: NA
v_gene: TRBV29-1
CDR3aa: CSVLRVPTDTQYF
CDR3nt: TGCAGCGTCCTCAGGGTACCCACAGATACGCAGTATTTT

j_gene: TRBJ2-7
abundance: NA
d_gene: NA
v_gene: TRBV28
CDR3aa: CASRRTAAHEQYF
CDR3nt: TGTGCCAGCAGAAGGACGGCCGCCCACGAGCAGTACTTC

j_gene: TRBJ1-1
abundance: NA
d_gene: NA
v_gene: TRBV6-1
CDR3aa: CASSAPGAMAFF
CDR3nt: TGTGCCAGCAGCGCCCCCGGGGCTATGGCTTTCTTT

j_gene: TRBJ2-1
abundance: NA
d_gene: NA
v_gene: TRBV27
CDR3aa: CASSSEGRPSYNEQFF
CDR3nt: TGTGCCAGCAGTTCTGAGGGCCGGCCATCCTACAATGAGCAGTTCTTC

j_gene: TRBJ1-5
abundance: NA
d_gene: NA
v_gene: TRBV7-2
CDR3aa: CASSLLVRANQPQHF
CDR3nt: TGTGCCAGCAGCTTATTAGTGAGGGCCAATCAGCCCCAGCATTTT

j_gene: TRBJ1-5
abundance: NA
d_gene: TRBD1
v_gene: TRBV7-8
CDR3aa: CASSSTGINQPQHF
CDR3nt: TGTGCCAGCAGCTCGACAGGGATCAATCAGCCCCAGCATTTT

j_gene: TRBJ2-6
abundance: once
d_gene: NA
v_gene: TRBV5-1
CDR3aa: CASRTSSGANVLTF
CDR3nt: TGCGCCAGTAGAACCAGCTCTGGGGCCAACGTCCTGACTTTC

j_gene: TRBJ2-6
abundance: NA
d_gene: TRBD2
v_gene: TRBV10-3
CDR3aa: CAISLRTSSGANVLTF
CDR3nt: TGTGCCATTTCACTTCGGACTAGCTCTGGGGCCAACGTCCTGACTTTC

j_gene: TRBJ2-1
abundance: NA
d_gene: NA
v_gene: TRBV28
CDR3aa: CASSATRGGGTNNEQFF
CDR3nt: TGTGCCAGCAGTGCAACTAGGGGAGGGGGTACAAACAATGAGCAGTTCTTC

j_gene: TRBJ2-7
abundance: NA
d_gene: TRBD2
v_gene: TRBV5-1
CDR3aa: CASSLGGTSGYEQYF
CDR3nt: TGCGCCAGCAGCTTGGGCGGGACTAGCGGCTACGAGCAGTACTTC

j_gene: TRBJ2-3
abundance: NA
d_gene: NA
v_gene: TRBV25-1
CDR3aa: CASSDRLSLTDTQYF
CDR3nt: TGTGCCAGCAGTGACAGACTAAGCCTCACAGATACGCAGTATTTT

j_gene: TRBJ1-2
abundance: NA
d_gene: NA
v_gene: TRBV7-9
CDR3aa: CASSRASGARSYGYTF
CDR3nt: TGTGCCAGCAGCCGAGCAAGCGGGGCGCGGAGCTATGGCTACACCTTC